The 12 T cell receptor beta chains presented below share a single source sample, sequenced in a study of cytomegalovirus exposure and HLA in healthy donors. The PCR had 60 Vbeta and 13 Jbeta primers. This table comes from immunoSEQ multiplex PCR, and its TCRdb copy is limited to in-frame clones, with some not included. Of about 200,000 clones listed, roughly 70% are singletons. The sample comprised PBMCs. These receptors were obtained from a man in his forties in good health and CMV-seropositive.

The V and J genes are TRBV6-5 and TRBJ1-1; D is ambiguous. Looked up from germline, CDR1 is MNHEY and CDR2 is SVGAGI. The V end lost 2 bases, the J end lost 7 bases, and 11 bases lay between the germline ends. The CDR3 is 13 amino acids. CDR3 in amino acids: CASSYTTKYEAFF. The CDR3 DNA sequence: TGTGCCAGCAGTTACACGACAAAGTATGAAGCTTTCTTT.

This clone has just one count. The CDR3 loop reads CASSGGDRVYGQPQHF. The CDR3 coding sequence is TGTGCCAGTAGTGGCGGGGACAGGGTGTATGGTCAGCCCCAGCATTTT. The rearrangement uses TRBV19 and TRBJ1-5, with 9 bases aligning to TRBD1. After removal of 5 bases from V and 6 bases from J, the junction contained 11 bases not matched to a gene. CDR3 size: 16 residues. CDR1 LNHDA and CDR2 SQIVND come from the germline V gene (reference sequence). Using reference TRBV19 and TRBJ1-5 for the parts outside the CDR3, the full variable domain is DGGITQSPKYLFRKEGQNVTLSCEQNLNHDAMYWYRQDPGQGLRLIYYSQIVNDFQKGDIAEGYSVSREKKESFPLTVTSAQKNPTAFYLCASSGGDRVYGQPQHFGDGTRLSIL.

This chain joins TRBV14 and TRBJ1-1; 7 bases map to TRBD1. The CDR3 has 15 amino acids. J was trimmed by 4 bases and V by 2 bases; bases with no gene match: 7. Germline-derived CDR1 and CDR2 are SGHDN and FVKESK. The CDR3 coding sequence is TGTGCCAGCAGCCAATGGGACAGAACGTCCACTGAAGCTTTCTTT. This sequence encodes CASSQWDRTSTEAFF. Looking up the rest from reference TRBV14 and TRBJ1-1 gives the full variable domain: EAGVTQFPSHSVIEKGQTVTLRCDPISGHDNLYWYRRVMGKEIKFLLHFVKESKQDESGMPNNRFLAERTGGTYSTLKVQPAELEDSGVYFCASSQWDRTSTEAFFGQGTRLTVV.

The table lists this clone with a few counts. The chain employs TRBV4-1 and TRBJ1-5; the match to TRBD1 covers 7 bases. The V gene end was trimmed by 4 bases and the J gene end by 7 bases; junction bases not matched to a gene: 10. Per germline, CDR1 MGHRA and CDR2 YSYEKL. CDR3 length: 15 residues. The CDR3 loop reads CASSLGQGERQPQHF. For the CDR3, the DNA is TGCGCCAGCAGCCTCGGGCAGGGGGAAAGACAGCCCCAGCATTTT.

This clone was seen a few times. V and J are TRBV10-2 and TRBJ1-6, with 8 bases that match TRBD1. This CDR3 has 16 residues. V lost 6 bases to trimming and J lost 3 bases; unmatched junction nucleotides: 7. Germline CDR1 WSHSY, CDR2 SAAADI. The CDR3 DNA reads as TGCGCCAGCAGACCAGGGGGCTCTTTCTATAATTCACCCCTCCACTTT. It encodes CASRPGGSFYNSPLHF.

Note on this clone: Other DNA sequences in this sample translate to the same CDR3. The V call is TRBV7-2, the J call TRBJ1-1; D is perhaps TRBD1 (6 bases). The CDR3 has 14 residues. Germline CDR1 SGHTA, CDR2 FQGNSA. The V end lost 3 bases, the J end lost 1 base, and 9 bases lay between the germline ends. For the CDR3, the DNA is TGTGCCAGCAGCTTGGTAGGGGGGAACACTGAAGCTTTCTTT. This gives the protein CASSLVGGNTEAFF.

This sequence joins TRBV6-5 and TRBJ2-7; D is undetermined. Germline V gene lookup returns CDR1 MNHEY and CDR2 SVGAGI. The CDR3 has 14 amino acids. Trimming pared 2 bases from V and 3 bases from J, leaving 11 bases between. CDR3 nucleotide sequence: TGTGCCAGCAGTTACCGACAACCCAACTACGAGCAGTACTTC. It codes for CASSYRQPNYEQYF.

This chain uses TRBV19 with TRBJ2-7; 8 positions match TRBD1. Trimming cost V 5 bases and J 5 bases; bases outside gene matches: 5. The CDR3 has 13 residues. CDR1 and CDR2 from the germline V gene are LNHDA and SQIVND (reference sequence). The DNA for the CDR3 is TGTGCCAGTAGTGTAGGACAGGGACACGAGCAGTACTTC. This codes for CASSVGQGHEQYF.

The V and J genes are TRBV15 and TRBJ2-7; TRBD2 matches at 14 bases. V was pared by 1 base and J by 6 bases, with 2 bases of the junction left unmatched. The germline V gene has CDR1 LNHNV and CDR2 YYDKDF (reference sequence). This CDR3 region has 15 residues. CDR3 sequence reads: CATSRGLAGGGEQYF. CDR3 coding DNA: TGTGCCACCAGCAGAGGACTAGCGGGGGGGGGCGAGCAGTACTTC.

CDR3: CASSSHGGVGEKLFF. In DNA form, the CDR3 reads TGTGCCAGCAGCTCCCACGGGGGGGTTGGTGAAAAACTGTTTTTT. V is TRBV7-9 and J is TRBJ1-4; maybe TRBD1 (5 bases). The CDR3 spans 15 residues. Germline V CDR1 and CDR2: SEHNR, FQNEAQ (reference sequence). V shed 4 bases and J shed 7 bases, with 16 bases lying between them. The full variable domain, in which reference TRBV7-9 and TRBJ1-4 provide the parts outside the CDR3, is DTGVSQNPRHKITKRGQNVTFRCDPISEHNRLYWYRQTLGQGPEFLTYFQNEAQLEKSRLLSDRFSAERPKGSFSTLEIQRTEQGDSAMYLCASSSHGGVGEKLFFGSGTQLSVL.

The chain recombines TRBV5-1 with TRBJ2-5, with a possible D match to TRBD1 (6 bases). The J call may be mistaken, given a closer DNA end match to TRBJ2-7. The length of the CDR3 is 14 residues. CDR1 and CDR2 from the germline V gene are SGHRS and YFSETQ. The CDR3 nucleotides read TGCGCCAGCAGCTATGGAAGGGGGACCTACGAGCAGTACTTC. This codes for CASSYGRGTYEQYF.

This clone is a singleton in its sample. The chain links TRBV7-9 to TRBJ1-1; D is possibly TRBD1 (5 bases). This CDR3 region has 13 residues. Germline V CDR1 and CDR2: SEHNR, FQNEAQ (reference sequence). Trimming left V 5 bases short and J 4 bases short, with 11 bases between. The CDR3 reads CASSQGGVTEAFF. DNA of the CDR3: TGTGCCAGCAGCCAGGGAGGGGTCACTGAAGCTTTCTTT.